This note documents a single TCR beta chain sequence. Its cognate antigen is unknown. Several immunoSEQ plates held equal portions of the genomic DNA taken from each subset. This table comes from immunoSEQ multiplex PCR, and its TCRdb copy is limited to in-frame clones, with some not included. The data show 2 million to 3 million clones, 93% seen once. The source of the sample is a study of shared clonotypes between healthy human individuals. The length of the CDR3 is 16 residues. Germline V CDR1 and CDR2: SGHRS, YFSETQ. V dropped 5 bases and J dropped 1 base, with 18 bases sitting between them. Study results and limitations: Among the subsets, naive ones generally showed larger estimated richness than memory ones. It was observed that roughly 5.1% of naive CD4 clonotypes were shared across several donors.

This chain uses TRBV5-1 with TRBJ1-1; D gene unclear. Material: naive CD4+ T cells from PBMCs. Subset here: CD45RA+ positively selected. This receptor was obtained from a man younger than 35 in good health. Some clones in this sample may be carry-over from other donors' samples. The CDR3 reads CASRPRADPGNTEAFF. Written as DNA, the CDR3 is TGCGCCAGCAGGCCGCGGGCGGACCCTGGGAACACTGAAGCTTTCTTT.